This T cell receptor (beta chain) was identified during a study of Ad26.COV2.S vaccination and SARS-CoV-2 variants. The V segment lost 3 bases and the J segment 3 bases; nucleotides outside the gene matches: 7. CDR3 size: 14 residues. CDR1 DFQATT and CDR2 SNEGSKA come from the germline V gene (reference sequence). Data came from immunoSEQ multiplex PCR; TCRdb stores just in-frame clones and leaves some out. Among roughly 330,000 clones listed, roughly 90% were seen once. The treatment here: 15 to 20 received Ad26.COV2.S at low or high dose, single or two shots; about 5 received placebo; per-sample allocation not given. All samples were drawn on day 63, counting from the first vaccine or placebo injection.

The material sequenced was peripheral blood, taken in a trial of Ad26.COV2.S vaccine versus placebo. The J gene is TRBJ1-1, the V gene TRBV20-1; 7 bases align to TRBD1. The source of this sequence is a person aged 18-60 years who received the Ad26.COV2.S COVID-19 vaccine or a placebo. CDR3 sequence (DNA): TGCAGTGCTAGTGACAGGGAGAGGGACACTGAAGCTTTCTTT. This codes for CSASDRERDTEAFF.